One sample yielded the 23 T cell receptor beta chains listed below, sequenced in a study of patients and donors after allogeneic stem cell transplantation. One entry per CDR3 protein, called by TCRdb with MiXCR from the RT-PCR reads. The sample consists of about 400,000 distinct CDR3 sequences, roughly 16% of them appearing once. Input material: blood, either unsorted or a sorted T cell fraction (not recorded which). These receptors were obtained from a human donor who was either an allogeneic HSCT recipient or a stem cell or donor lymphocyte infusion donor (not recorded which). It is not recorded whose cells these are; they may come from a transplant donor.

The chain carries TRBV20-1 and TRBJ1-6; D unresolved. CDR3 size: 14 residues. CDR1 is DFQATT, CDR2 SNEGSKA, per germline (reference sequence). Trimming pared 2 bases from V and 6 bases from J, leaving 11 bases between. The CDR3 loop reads CSARPSGGNSPLHF. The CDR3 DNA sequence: TGCAGTGCTAGACCTTCTGGCGGTAATTCACCCCTCCACTTT.

The CDR3 DNA sequence: TGTGCCAGCAGCGGAGAGGTACAGGTTAACTATGGCTACACCTTC. Its protein product is CASSGEVQVNYGYTF. The chain uses TRBV7-9 and TRBJ1-2; D is perhaps TRBD1 (5 bases). Germline V CDR1 and CDR2: SEHNR, FQNEAQ (reference sequence). The CDR3 is 15 residues long. V was clipped by 5 bases and J by 1 base, with 14 bases between them. Full variable domain (remainder filled in from reference TRBV7-9 and TRBJ1-2): DTGVSQNPRHKITKRGQNVTFRCDPISEHNRLYWYRQTLGQGPEFLTYFQNEAQLEKSRLLSDRFSAERPKGSFSTLEIQRTEQGDSAMYLCASSGEVQVNYGYTFGSGTRLTVV.

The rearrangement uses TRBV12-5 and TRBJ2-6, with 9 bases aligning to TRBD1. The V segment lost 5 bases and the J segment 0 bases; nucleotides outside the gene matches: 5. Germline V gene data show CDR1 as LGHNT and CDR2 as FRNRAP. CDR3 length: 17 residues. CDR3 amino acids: CASGPGQGISGANVLTF. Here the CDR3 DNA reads TGTGCTAGTGGTCCAGGACAGGGGATCTCTGGGGCCAACGTCCTGACTTTC. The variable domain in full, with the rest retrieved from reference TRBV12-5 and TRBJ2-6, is DARVTQTPRHKVTEMGQEVTMRCQPILGHNTVFWYRQTMMQGLELLAYFRNRAPLDDSGMPKDRFSAEMPDATLATLKIQPSEPRDSAVYFCASGPGQGISGANVLTFGAGSRLTVL.

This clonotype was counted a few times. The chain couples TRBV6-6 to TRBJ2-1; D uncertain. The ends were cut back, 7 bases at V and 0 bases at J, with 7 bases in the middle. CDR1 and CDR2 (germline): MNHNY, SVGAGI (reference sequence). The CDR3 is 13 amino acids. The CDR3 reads CASIKGSYNEQFF. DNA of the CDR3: TGTGCCAGCATAAAGGGCTCCTACAATGAGCAGTTCTTC.

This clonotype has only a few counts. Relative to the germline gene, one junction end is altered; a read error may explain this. The CDR3 spells CAGSPGGTDTQYF. The CDR3 DNA reads TGTGCCGGGAGCCCCGGAGGGACAGATACGCAGTATTTT. V usage is TRBV30 and J usage is TRBJ2-3, with D possibly TRBD2 on 6 matching bases. CDR1 is GTSNPN and CDR2 is SVGIG in the germline V gene (reference sequence). The CDR3 is 13 amino acids.

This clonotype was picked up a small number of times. The CDR3 is CASSSIPPGRGGNEQFF. CDR3 DNA sequence: TGTGCCAGCAGCTCAATACCCCCCGGGAGGGGAGGGAATGAGCAGTTCTTC. The rearrangement joins TRBV7-9 to TRBJ2-1, with 8 bases matching TRBD2. After removal of 4 bases from V and 7 bases from J, the junction contained 15 bases not matched to a gene. The length of the CDR3 is 17 residues. Per germline, CDR1 SEHNR and CDR2 FQNEAQ (reference sequence).

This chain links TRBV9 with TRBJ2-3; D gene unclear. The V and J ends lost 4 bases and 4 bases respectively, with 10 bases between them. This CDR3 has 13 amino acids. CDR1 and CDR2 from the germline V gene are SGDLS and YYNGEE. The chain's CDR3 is CASSSRLPDTQYF. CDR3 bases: TGTGCCAGCAGCTCGAGACTTCCAGATACGCAGTATTTT.

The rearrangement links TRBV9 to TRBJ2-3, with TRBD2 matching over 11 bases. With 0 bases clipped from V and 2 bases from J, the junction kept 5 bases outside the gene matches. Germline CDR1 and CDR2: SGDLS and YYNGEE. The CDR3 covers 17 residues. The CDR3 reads CASSVDLAGGLTDTQYF. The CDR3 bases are TGTGCCAGCAGCGTAGACCTAGCGGGAGGACTCACAGATACGCAGTATTTT.

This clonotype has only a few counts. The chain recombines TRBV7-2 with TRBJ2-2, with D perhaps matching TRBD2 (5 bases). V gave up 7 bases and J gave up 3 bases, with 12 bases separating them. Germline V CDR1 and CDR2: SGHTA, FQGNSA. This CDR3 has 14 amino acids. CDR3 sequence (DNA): TGTGCCAGCAACCCGGCTAGCTACACCGGGGAGCTGTTTTTT. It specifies CASNPASYTGELFF.

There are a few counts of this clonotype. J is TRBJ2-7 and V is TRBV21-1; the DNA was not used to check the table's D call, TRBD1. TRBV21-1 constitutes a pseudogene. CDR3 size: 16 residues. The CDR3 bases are TGTGCCAGCAGCAAACCGGCGACAGGGCGGGCCTACGAGCAGTACTTC. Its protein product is CASSKPATGRAYEQYF.

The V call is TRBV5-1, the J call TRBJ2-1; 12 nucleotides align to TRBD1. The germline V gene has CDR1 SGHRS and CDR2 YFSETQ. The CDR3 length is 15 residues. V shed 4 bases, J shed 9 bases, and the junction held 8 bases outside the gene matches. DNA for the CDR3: TGCGCCAGCAGCCTACCCGGGACAGGGGGCCCTGAGCAGTTCTTC. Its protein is CASSLPGTGGPEQFF.

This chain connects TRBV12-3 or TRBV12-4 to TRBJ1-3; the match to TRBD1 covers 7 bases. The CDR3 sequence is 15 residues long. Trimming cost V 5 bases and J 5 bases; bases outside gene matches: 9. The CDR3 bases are TGTGCCAGCAGTGGCGACAGGGTAGTAAGAAACACCATATATTTT. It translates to CASSGDRVVRNTIYF.

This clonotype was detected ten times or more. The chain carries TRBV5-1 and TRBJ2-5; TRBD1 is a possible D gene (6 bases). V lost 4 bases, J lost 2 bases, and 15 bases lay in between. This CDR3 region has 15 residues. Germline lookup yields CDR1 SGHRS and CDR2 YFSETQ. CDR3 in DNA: TGCGCCAGCAGCCACGGGAAGACAGGTCAAGAGACCCAGTACTTC. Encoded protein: CASSHGKTGQETQYF.

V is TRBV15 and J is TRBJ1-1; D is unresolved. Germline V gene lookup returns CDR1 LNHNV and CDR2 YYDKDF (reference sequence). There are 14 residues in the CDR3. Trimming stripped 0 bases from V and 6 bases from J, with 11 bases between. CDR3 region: CATSRDPPGAEAFF. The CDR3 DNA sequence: TGTGCCACCAGCAGAGATCCCCCAGGAGCTGAAGCTTTCTTT.

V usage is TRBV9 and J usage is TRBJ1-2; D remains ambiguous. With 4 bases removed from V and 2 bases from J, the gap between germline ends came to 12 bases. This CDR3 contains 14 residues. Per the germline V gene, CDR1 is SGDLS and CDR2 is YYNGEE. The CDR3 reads CASSPHFPNYGYTF. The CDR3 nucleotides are TGTGCCAGCAGCCCCCACTTCCCAAACTATGGCTACACCTTC.

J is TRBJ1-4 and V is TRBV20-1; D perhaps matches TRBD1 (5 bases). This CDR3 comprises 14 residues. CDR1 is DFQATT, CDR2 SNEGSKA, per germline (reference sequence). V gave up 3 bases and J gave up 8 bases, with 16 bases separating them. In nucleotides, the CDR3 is TGCAGTGCTAGCTCGGGGGAAGTAGGAGAAAAACTGTTTTTT. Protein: CSASSGEVGEKLFF.

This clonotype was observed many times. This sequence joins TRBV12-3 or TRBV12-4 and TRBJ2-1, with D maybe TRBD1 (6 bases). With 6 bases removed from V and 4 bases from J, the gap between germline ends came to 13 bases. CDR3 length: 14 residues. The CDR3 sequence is CASSFERGYNEQFF. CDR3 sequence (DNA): TGTGCCAGCAGCTTCGAAAGGGGGTACAATGAGCAGTTCTTC.

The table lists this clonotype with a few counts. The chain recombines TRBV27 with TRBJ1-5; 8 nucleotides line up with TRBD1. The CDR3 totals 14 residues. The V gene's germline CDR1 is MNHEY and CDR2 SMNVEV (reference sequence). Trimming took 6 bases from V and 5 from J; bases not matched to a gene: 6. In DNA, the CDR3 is TGTGCCAGCAGACGGACAGGGCGGGATCAGCCCCAGCATTTT. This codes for CASRRTGRDQPQHF.

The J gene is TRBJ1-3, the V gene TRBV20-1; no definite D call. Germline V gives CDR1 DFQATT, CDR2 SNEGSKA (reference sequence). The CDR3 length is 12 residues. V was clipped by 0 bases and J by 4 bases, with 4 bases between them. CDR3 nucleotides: TGCAGTGCTAGAGAGAGGGGAAACACCATATATTTT. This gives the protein CSARERGNTIYF.

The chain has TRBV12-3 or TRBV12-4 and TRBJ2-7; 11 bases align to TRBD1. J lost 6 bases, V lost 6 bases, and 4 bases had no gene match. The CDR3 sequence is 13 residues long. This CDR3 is CASRGQGVVEQYF. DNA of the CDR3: TGTGCCAGCAGGGGACAGGGGGTTGTCGAGCAGTACTTC.

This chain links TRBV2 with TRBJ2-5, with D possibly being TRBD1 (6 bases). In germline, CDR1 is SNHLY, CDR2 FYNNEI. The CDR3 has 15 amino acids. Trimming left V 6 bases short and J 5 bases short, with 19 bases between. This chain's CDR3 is CASSSSRGGIETQYF. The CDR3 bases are TGTGCCAGCAGCTCTAGCAGAGGGGGTATCGAGACCCAGTACTTC.

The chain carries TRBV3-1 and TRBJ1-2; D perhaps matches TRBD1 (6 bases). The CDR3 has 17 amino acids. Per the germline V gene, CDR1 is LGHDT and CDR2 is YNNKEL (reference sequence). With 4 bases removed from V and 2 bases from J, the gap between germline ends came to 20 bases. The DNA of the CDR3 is TGTGCCAGCAGCCCCTTAGGCAGGGGCCATTTGAACTATGGCTACACCTTC. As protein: CASSPLGRGHLNYGYTF.

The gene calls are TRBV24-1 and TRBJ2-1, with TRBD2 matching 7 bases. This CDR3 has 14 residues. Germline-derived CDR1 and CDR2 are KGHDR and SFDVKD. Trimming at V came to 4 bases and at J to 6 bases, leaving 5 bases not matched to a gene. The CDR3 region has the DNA TGTGCCACCAGTGACCCGAGGACTAGCAATGAGCAGTTCTTC. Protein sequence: CATSDPRTSNEQFF.